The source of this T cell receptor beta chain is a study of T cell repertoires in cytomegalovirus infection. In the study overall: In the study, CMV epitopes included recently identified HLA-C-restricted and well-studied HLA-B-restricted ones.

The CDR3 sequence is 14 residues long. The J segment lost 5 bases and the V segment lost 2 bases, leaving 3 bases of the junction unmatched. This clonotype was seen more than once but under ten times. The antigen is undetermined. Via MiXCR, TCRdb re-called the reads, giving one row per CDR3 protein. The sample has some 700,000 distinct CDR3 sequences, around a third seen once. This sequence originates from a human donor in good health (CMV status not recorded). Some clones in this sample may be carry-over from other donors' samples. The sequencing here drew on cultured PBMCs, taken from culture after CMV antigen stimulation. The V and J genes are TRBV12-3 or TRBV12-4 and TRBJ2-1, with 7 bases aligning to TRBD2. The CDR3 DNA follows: TGTGCCAGCAGTTTATATCGGGGGGACAATGAGCAGTTCTTC. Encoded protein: CASSLYRGDNEQFF.